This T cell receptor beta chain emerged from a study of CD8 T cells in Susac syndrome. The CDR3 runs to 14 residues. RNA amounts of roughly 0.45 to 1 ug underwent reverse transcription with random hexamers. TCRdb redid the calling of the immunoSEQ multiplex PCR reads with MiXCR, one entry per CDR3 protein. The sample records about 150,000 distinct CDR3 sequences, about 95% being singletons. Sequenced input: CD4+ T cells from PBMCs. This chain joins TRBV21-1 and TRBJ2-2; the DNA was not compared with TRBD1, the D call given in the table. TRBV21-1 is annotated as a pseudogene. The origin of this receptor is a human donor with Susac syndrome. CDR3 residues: CASIPALGAGELFF. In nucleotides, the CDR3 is TGTGCCAGCATCCCGGCTCTGGGTGCCGGGGAGCTGTTTTTT.